The next 30 T cell receptor beta chains were all read from a single sample in a study of cytomegalovirus exposure and HLA in healthy donors. The study ran its PCR with 60 Vbeta and 13 Jbeta primers. Some clones are missing from TCRdb's copy, which holds only in-frame ones; the method was immunoSEQ multiplex PCR. The sample lists about 180,000 clones, just under 80% seen once, with 1.5% to 2% in the top ten. Sequenced sample: PBMCs. The receptors stem from a woman aged 25-40 years in good health and CMV-seronegative.

This clone occurred a few times. The gene calls are TRBV9 and TRBJ1-2; no definite D call. The CDR3 contains 14 residues. The V gene's germline CDR1 is SGDLS and CDR2 YYNGEE. V shed 2 bases and J shed 0 bases, with 8 bases lying between them. DNA for the CDR3: TGTGCCAGCAGCGTTCAGGATTCTAACTATGGCTACACCTTC. As protein: CASSVQDSNYGYTF.

This chain uses TRBV4-3 with TRBJ1-2; 8 positions agree with TRBD1. Germline CDR1 reads LGHNA; CDR2 reads YSLEER. The CDR3 totals 13 residues. V shed 3 bases and J 7 bases; nucleotides not matched to a gene: 4. CDR3 protein: CASSQETGAGYTF. As DNA, the CDR3 is TGCGCCAGCAGCCAGGAGACAGGGGCTGGCTACACCTTC.

The chain combines TRBV10-2 with TRBJ1-6, with D maybe TRBD1 (6 bases). The CDR3 runs to 15 residues. Germline V gene sequence: CDR1 WSHSY, CDR2 SAAADI. V gave up 10 bases and J gave up 9 bases, with 22 bases separating them. The CDR3 DNA sequence: TGCGCCACCATGCCCCCCCCAGGGGTTGTTTCACCCCTCCACTTT. Encoded protein: CATMPPPGVVSPLHF.

The chain recombines TRBV30 with TRBJ2-1; weak D call: TRBD2 (6 bases). This CDR3 region has 15 residues. V was trimmed by 2 bases and J by 3 bases, leaving 14 bases between them. Germline assignment: CDR1 GTSNPN and CDR2 SVGIG (reference sequence). CDR3 sequence: CAWSHPGDFYNEQFF. DNA of the CDR3: TGTGCCTGGAGTCATCCCGGGGACTTCTACAATGAGCAGTTCTTC.

The rearrangement uses TRBV6-1 and TRBJ1-1, with D maybe TRBD1 (6 bases). CDR1 and CDR2 (germline): MNHNS, SASEGT. V was pared by 5 bases and J by 4 bases, with 14 bases between. The CDR3 consists of 14 residues. CDR3: CASSFERGATEAFF. CDR3 DNA sequence: TGTGCCAGCAGTTTCGAGCGGGGGGCCACTGAAGCTTTCTTT.

The chain recombines TRBV9 with TRBJ2-1; no clear D gene. CDR3 length: 14 amino acids. The V and J ends lost 3 bases and 6 bases respectively, with 13 bases between them. Germline V gives CDR1 SGDLS, CDR2 YYNGEE. CDR3 protein: CASSAFVWANEQFF. The CDR3 coding sequence is TGTGCCAGCAGCGCTTTCGTATGGGCCAATGAGCAGTTCTTC.

This chain connects TRBV11-2 to TRBJ2-1; the match to TRBD2 covers 15 bases. The CDR3 extends over 18 amino acids. The V gene's germline CDR1 is SGHAT and CDR2 FQNNGV. V shed 4 bases and J 7 bases; nucleotides not matched to a gene: 11. The DNA of the CDR3 is TGTGCCAGCAGCTCCGTACGGACTAGCGGGGGGGCACGGAATGAGCAGTTCTTC. Its protein is CASSSVRTSGGARNEQFF.

The chain recombines TRBV14 with TRBJ1-6; D not certain. Germline lookup yields CDR1 SGHDN and CDR2 FVKESK. V lost 1 base to trimming and J lost 7 bases, with 11 bases between them. This CDR3 has 15 amino acids. CDR3 loop: CASSQARQSNSPLHF. In DNA form, the CDR3 reads TGTGCCAGCAGCCAAGCCAGGCAATCGAATTCACCCCTCCACTTT.

The chain couples TRBV7-9 to TRBJ2-7; 7 nucleotides line up with TRBD1. From germline, CDR1 is SEHNR and CDR2 FQNEAQ (reference sequence). V shed 8 bases, J shed 0 bases, and the junction held 4 bases outside the gene matches. This CDR3 has 13 amino acids. CDR3 region: CASDRDSSYEQYF. CDR3 coding DNA: TGTGCCAGCGACCGGGACAGCTCCTACGAGCAGTACTTC. Variable domain in full (rest from reference TRBV7-9 and TRBJ2-7): DTGVSQNPRHKITKRGQNVTFRCDPISEHNRLYWYRQTLGQGPEFLTYFQNEAQLEKSRLLSDRFSAERPKGSFSTLEIQRTEQGDSAMYLCASDRDSSYEQYFGPGTRLTVT.

The J gene is TRBJ1-3, the V gene TRBV7-7; 7 bases agree with TRBD1. V lost 5 bases and J lost 0; bases outside the gene matches: 7. CDR3 length: 16 residues. Germline loops: CDR1 SSHAT, CDR2 FNYEAQ (reference sequence). The CDR3 sequence is CASSPDRASSGNTIYF. The CDR3 DNA reads TGTGCCAGCAGCCCCGACAGGGCGAGCTCTGGAAACACCATATATTTT.

CDR3 protein: CASSFEATGTSYNEQFF. The CDR3 bases are TGTGCCAGCAGCTTTGAAGCGACAGGAACCTCCTACAATGAGCAGTTCTTC. This chain joins TRBV7-2 and TRBJ2-1, with D possibly being TRBD1 (6 bases). CDR3 length equals 17 residues. The germline CDR1 and CDR2 sequences are SGHTA and FQGNSA. V shed 3 bases and J shed 0 bases, with 15 bases lying between them.

J is TRBJ2-7 and V is TRBV2; D call uncertain. In germline, CDR1 is SNHLY, CDR2 FYNNEI. The V gene lost 2 bases and the J gene lost 0 bases, with 20 bases spanning the gap. This CDR3 comprises 18 residues. In nucleotides, the CDR3 is TGTGCCAGCAGTGAATCTCAATCTAGTGAGCGTCGCTCCTACGAGCAGTACTTC. This encodes CASSESQSSERRSYEQYF.

This sequence joins TRBV18 and TRBJ2-7, with 9 bases matching TRBD1. Germline trimming cut 3 bases from V and 4 bases from J; bases unmatched to any gene: 4. This CDR3 is built from 14 residues. Germline lookup yields CDR1 KGHSH and CDR2 LQKENI. The CDR3 spells CASSPRGQGYEQYF. CDR3 nucleotide sequence: TGTGCCAGCTCACCCCGGGGACAGGGTTACGAGCAGTACTTC.

This clone was observed a handful of times. V gene TRBV11-2 combines with J gene TRBJ1-1; a possible D gene is TRBD1 (5 bases). V shed 3 bases and J shed 2 bases, with 13 bases lying between them. The CDR3 runs to 15 residues. The germline CDR1 and CDR2 sequences are SGHAT and FQNNGV. For the CDR3, the DNA is TGTGCCAGCAGCTTGAGGCCAGGGATAAACACTGAAGCTTTCTTT. This gives the protein CASSLRPGINTEAFF.

The genes are TRBV7-9 and TRBJ2-7; 8 bases agree with TRBD1. CDR3 length: 16 residues. Trimming at V came to 1 base and at J to 0 bases, leaving 5 bases not matched to a gene. The germline gives CDR1 SEHNR, CDR2 FQNEAQ (reference sequence). Here the CDR3 reads CASSLVGTGNSYEQYF. The CDR3 coding sequence is TGTGCCAGCAGCTTAGTCGGGACAGGAAACTCCTACGAGCAGTACTTC. The full variable domain, rest sourced from reference TRBV7-9 and TRBJ2-7, is DTGVSQNPRHKITKRGQNVTFRCDPISEHNRLYWYRQTLGQGPEFLTYFQNEAQLEKSRLLSDRFSAERPKGSFSTLEIQRTEQGDSAMYLCASSLVGTGNSYEQYFGPGTRLTVT.

The chain is built from TRBV4-2 and TRBJ2-1, with 9 bases lining up with TRBD2. Germline V lookup: CDR1 LGHNA, CDR2 YNFKEQ. J gave up 8 bases and V 7 bases, and 12 bases lay outside the gene matches. This CDR3 is 15 amino acids long. CDR3 protein: CASTLSGGRGDEQFF. In nucleotides, the CDR3 is TGTGCCAGCACCCTGAGCGGGGGGCGGGGGGATGAGCAGTTCTTC.

The chain links TRBV14 to TRBJ2-7; D not certain. The CDR3 extends over 12 amino acids. Trimming pared 2 bases from V and 2 bases from J, leaving 4 bases between. Per germline, CDR1 SGHDN and CDR2 FVKESK. The CDR3 coding sequence is TGTGCCAGCAGCCAACCCGCCTACGAGCAGTACTTC. Protein product: CASSQPAYEQYF.

The chain is built from TRBV7-8 and TRBJ1-1, with 8 nucleotides matching TRBD1. The CDR3 is 15 amino acids. CDR1 and CDR2 from the germline V gene are SGHVS and FQNEAQ. With V trimmed by 3 bases and J by 0 bases, 3 bases remained unmatched. The CDR3 bases are TGTGCCAGCAGCTTTCAGGGGGCCCTGAACACTGAAGCTTTCTTT. It specifies CASSFQGALNTEAFF.

About this clone itself: Other DNA sequences in the same sample also yield this CDR3. The chain recombines TRBV7-2 with TRBJ2-1; D not certain. From germline, CDR1 is SGHTA and CDR2 FQGNSA. The CDR3 loop spans 12 amino acids. The ends were cut back, 1 base at V and 7 bases at J, with 5 bases in the middle. The CDR3 here is CASSLERNEQFF. CDR3 sequence (DNA): TGTGCCAGCAGCTTAGAGAGGAATGAGCAGTTCTTC.

The chain has TRBV29-1 and TRBJ1-2; maybe TRBD1 (6 bases). Trimming took 3 bases from V and 4 from J, leaving 15 bases between them. CDR1 and CDR2 (germline): SQVTM, ANQGSEA. This CDR3 has 14 residues. For the CDR3, the DNA is TGCAGCGTTGAGGCTGGGGGGGCGGGCTATGGCTACACCTTC. Its translation: CSVEAGGAGYGYTF.

The genes are TRBV5-6 and TRBJ2-7, with D possibly TRBD1 on 6 matching bases. Germline-derived CDR1 and CDR2 are SGHDT and YYEEEE. The CDR3 runs 13 residues. The V end lost 4 bases, the J end lost 3 bases, and 11 bases lay between the germline ends. Written as DNA, the CDR3 is TGTGCCAGCAGCCCGACAGGTTACTACGAGCAGTACTTC. As protein: CASSPTGYYEQYF.

This rearrangement joins TRBV4-1 to TRBJ2-4; 10 positions match TRBD1. CDR1 and CDR2 from the germline V gene are MGHRA and YSYEKL. V was clipped by 5 bases and J by 10 bases; unmatched bases: 11. This CDR3 is built from 15 residues. CDR3 sequence: CASSYPGQGPNIQYF. DNA for the CDR3: TGCGCCAGCAGCTACCCGGGACAGGGGCCTAATATTCAGTACTTC.

This clone occurred a few times. The chain recombines TRBV10-1 with TRBJ2-7, with D unclear. The V gene's germline CDR1 is WNHNN and CDR2 SYGVQD (reference sequence). Trimming took off 1 base at V and 6 bases at J, with 10 bases between the two ends. There are 13 residues in the CDR3. The CDR3 DNA reads as TGCGCCAGCAGTGAGTACGTGGAGTCCGAGCAGTACTTC. It encodes CASSEYVESEQYF.

The V and J genes are TRBV6-4 and TRBJ2-2, with 8 bases lining up with TRBD1. CDR3 length: 16 amino acids. CDR1 MRHNA and CDR2 SNTAGT come from the germline V gene. The J segment lost 5 bases and the V segment lost 2 bases, leaving 7 bases of the junction unmatched. CDR3 in DNA: TGTGCCAGCAGTGACAGTGGACAGGGCGATACCGGGGAGCTGTTTTTT. This gives the protein CASSDSGQGDTGELFF.

V is TRBV9 and J is TRBJ2-7, with 8 positions matching TRBD2. J was trimmed by 3 bases and V by 3 bases; bases with no gene match: 8. The germline gives CDR1 SGDLS, CDR2 YYNGEE. The CDR3 is made up of 15 amino acids. The chain's CDR3 is CASSASGGVGYEQYF. The DNA for the CDR3 is TGTGCCAGCAGCGCGTCGGGGGGGGTTGGCTACGAGCAGTACTTC.

The chain is built from TRBV4-3 and TRBJ1-2; TRBD1 matches 10 bases. CDR1 and CDR2 from the germline V gene are LGHNA and YSLEER. The CDR3 consists of 15 residues. Trimming removed 2 bases from V and 7 bases from J; junction bases left unmatched: 7. In DNA, the CDR3 is TGCGCCAGCAGCCAACGGGACAGGGGTAGAGGTGGCTACACCTTC. Its protein is CASSQRDRGRGGYTF.

DNA of the CDR3: TGCGCCAGCAGCCAAGATTTTATGGCGGGTCAGCCCCAGCATTTT. It yields the protein CASSQDFMAGQPQHF. The J gene is TRBJ1-5, the V gene TRBV4-3; D gene uncertain. This CDR3 has 15 amino acids. CDR1 and CDR2 from the germline V gene are LGHNA and YSLEER. Trimming removed 0 bases from V and 6 bases from J, with 12 bases in between.

The chain employs TRBV30 and TRBJ2-1, with D uncertain. Germline CDR1 GTSNPN, CDR2 SVGIG (reference sequence). The CDR3 totals 11 residues. Trimming cost V 3 bases and J 5 bases, with 5 bases left between them. The CDR3 protein is CAWSKNNEQFF. In nucleotides, the CDR3 is TGTGCCTGGAGCAAAAACAATGAGCAGTTCTTC.

The genes are TRBV7-2 and TRBJ2-7; the match to TRBD1 covers 10 bases. CDR1 SGHTA and CDR2 FQGNSA come from the germline V gene. Losses at the gene ends were 5 bases for V and 3 bases for J; bases not matched to a gene: 10. The CDR3 is made up of 16 amino acids. The CDR3 here is CASSPRDRGNRYEQYF. The CDR3 coding sequence is TGTGCCAGCAGCCCGAGGGACAGGGGAAATCGCTACGAGCAGTACTTC.

This chain uses TRBV2 with TRBJ1-1; tentative D call: TRBD1 (5 bases). Trimming pared 6 bases from V and 4 bases from J, leaving 15 bases between. The CDR3 consists of 14 residues. Looked up from germline, CDR1 is SNHLY and CDR2 is FYNNEI. CDR3 sequence (DNA): TGTGCCAGCAGGCGGGGACTGTCCGGCACTGAAGCTTTCTTT. This encodes CASRRGLSGTEAFF.